This T cell receptor beta chain was profiled in a study of regulatory dendritic cells for organ transplantation. The method was immunoSEQ multiplex PCR; TCRdb's version includes in-frame clones alone and lacks a portion of them. The sample has some 40,000 clones, about 89% seen once. J lost 4 bases, V lost 5 bases, and 9 bases had no gene match. Germline V gene lookup returns CDR1 MNHEY and CDR2 SVGAGI. This CDR3 has 15 residues. This clone was observed once. Sequenced material: naive CD8+ T cells from blood. Stated subset: CD45RA+ naive T cells. The TCR comes from a human donor in good health. The chain links TRBV6-5 to TRBJ2-7; 9 nucleotides match TRBD2. CDR3 protein: CASSLSGGTTYEQYF. The DNA for the CDR3 is TGTGCCAGCAGTCTGAGCGGGGGGACAACTTACGAGCAGTACTTC.